This TCR beta chain was identified during a study of cytomegalovirus exposure and HLA in healthy donors. Study-wide points: In a later analysis, CMV-associated beta chains were mostly HLA-associated, it appeared. In a later analysis, a missense DCLRE1C variant was linked to TCR beta V- and J-gene trimming.

A remark on this clone: As yet, its antigen is unknown.

60 Vbeta and 13 Jbeta primers were used in PCR. Assay: immunoSEQ multiplex PCR; the TCRdb copy retains only in-frame clones and omits some. The table lists some 110,000 clones, 73% of them singletons. Despite likely unrecorded immune exposures, the donors were nominally healthy at the time of sampling. Sequencing was performed on PBMCs. This TCR derives from a woman in her 30s in good health and CMV-seronegative.

DNA for the CDR3: TGTGCCAGCAGCCAATTTAAGGGGAGGGCTAATTCACCCCTCCACTTT. This gives the protein CASSQFKGRANSPLHF. V gene TRBV14 combines with J gene TRBJ1-6, with a tentative D call TRBD1 (5 bases). Germline loops: CDR1 SGHDN, CDR2 FVKESK. The CDR3 has 16 amino acids. Trimming took off 2 bases at V and 6 bases at J, with 14 bases between the two ends.